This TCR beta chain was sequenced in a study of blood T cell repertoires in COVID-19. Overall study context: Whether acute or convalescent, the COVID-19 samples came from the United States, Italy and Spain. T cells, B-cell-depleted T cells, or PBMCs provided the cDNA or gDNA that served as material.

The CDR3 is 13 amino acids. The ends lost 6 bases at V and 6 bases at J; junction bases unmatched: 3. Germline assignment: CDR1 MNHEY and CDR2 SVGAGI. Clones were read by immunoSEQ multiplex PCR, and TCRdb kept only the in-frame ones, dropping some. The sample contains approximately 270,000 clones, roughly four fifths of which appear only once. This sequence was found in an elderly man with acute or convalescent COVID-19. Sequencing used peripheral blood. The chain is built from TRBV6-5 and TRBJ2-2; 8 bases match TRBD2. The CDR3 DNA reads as TGTGCCAGCAGCAGGACTAGCTCCGGGGAGCTGTTTTTT. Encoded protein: CASSRTSSGELFF.